This TCR beta chain was profiled in a study of blood T cell repertoires in COVID-19. Study-wide background: Acute and convalescent COVID-19 samples came from the United States, Italy and Spain. The cDNA or gDNA used as material had been derived from T cells, B-cell-depleted T cells, or PBMCs.

The CDR3 covers 13 residues. Germline CDR1 and CDR2: MNHEY and SVGAGI. Trimming left V 6 bases short and J 5 bases short, with 8 bases between. Methods used by the authors: Researchers report that nucleated cell counts were estimated from reference gene primer amplification. TCRdb's table, derived via immunoSEQ multiplex PCR, lists solely in-frame clones and lacks some. Clone size and the V and J calls come from that table; the DNA yielded D and trimming. The table has about 280,000 clones, around 90% seen once. The sample comprised peripheral blood. The chain employs TRBV6-5 and TRBJ1-6; D call uncertain. This TCR came from a woman between 50 and 59 years old who had recovered from COVID-19. The CDR3 DNA reads TGTGCCAGCAGCCAGATTAATAATTCACCCCTCCACTTT. This translates into CASSQINNSPLHF.